This record covers a single TCR beta chain. The sample originates from a study of blood T cell repertoires in COVID-19. The V gene lost 8 bases and the J gene lost 6 bases, with 9 bases spanning the gap. This CDR3 has 11 amino acids. Germline V gene sequence: CDR1 MNHEY, CDR2 SVGAGI. Original handling: Reference gene primers were amplified, and this amplification served to estimate nucleated cell counts. The data were produced by immunoSEQ multiplex PCR, yet TCRdb's version contains in-frame clones alone and is incomplete. D and trimming were read from the DNA, whereas the V and J calls and clone size are those reported in that table. Counted here are about 200,000 clones, 80% to 90% occurring once; the ten biggest clones make up approximately 4%. Individuals drawn from around 24 US areas were about 18 to 90 years old. No more than 2 weeks before study entry, exposed participants had met a case of COVID-19.

The sequence was obtained from a woman aged 25 to 45 who had been exposed to COVID-19. This chain connects TRBV6-5 to TRBJ2-3, with a tentative D call TRBD2 (6 bases). The sequencing input was PBMCs or T cells enriched from blood (not recorded which). This CDR3 reads CASHGGDTQYF. In DNA form, the CDR3 reads TGTGCCAGCCATGGGGGGGATACGCAGTATTTT.